The 6 T cell receptor beta chains below were found in one sample sequenced in a study of regulatory T cells in long-lasting Graves disease. Time point in this sample: newly diagnosed GD, antithyroid drugs for less than 3 months. The TCR library used RNA extracted from PBMCs. TCR beta libraries were built with iRepertoire HTBI primers and Arm-PCR of CDR3 regions. TCRdb re-called the multiplex PCR reads through MiXCR, storing one row per CDR3 protein. The data contain 350,000 to 450,000 distinct CDR3 sequences, around 11% of them seen just once; the ten biggest clones take up approximately 17%. Separately, the same data were catalogued under a study of T cells in Graves' hyperthyroidism and ophthalmopathy.

The specimen was peripheral blood mononuclear cells (PBMCs), collected at new diagnosis, from a patient treated with antithyroid drugs. All receptors come from a woman younger than 35 with Graves disease.

This clonotype was counted ten times or more. This chain links TRBV9 with TRBJ2-1; D might be TRBD1 (6 bases). There are 15 residues in the CDR3. Germline lookup yields CDR1 SGDLS and CDR2 YYNGEE. V lost 5 bases to trimming and J lost 0 bases, with 12 bases between them. The CDR3 DNA sequence: TGTGCCAGCAGTCCCGGACAGAGCTCCTACAATGAGCAGTTCTTC. Its protein product is CASSPGQSSYNEQFF.

Ten or more counts support this clonotype. The V call is TRBV11-2, the J call TRBJ2-7, with a weak D call TRBD1 (6 bases). The CDR3 runs to 15 residues. Looked up from germline, CDR1 is SGHAT and CDR2 is FQNNGV. V was clipped by 5 bases and J by 2 bases, with 16 bases between them. The CDR3 sequence: CASSPKGQLPYEQYF. CDR3 DNA sequence: TGTGCCAGCAGCCCCAAGGGACAACTGCCCTACGAGCAGTACTTC.

This clonotype was picked up a small number of times. The chain joins TRBV5-1 to TRBJ2-1; the D gene is possibly TRBD2 (6 bases). V was shortened by 7 bases and J by 0 bases, with 17 bases between the two germline ends. The CDR3 contains 16 residues. Germline assignment: CDR1 SGHRS and CDR2 YFSETQ. The CDR3 protein is CASYRGGVSSYNEQFF. Written as DNA, the CDR3 is TGCGCCAGCTACCGAGGCGGGGTGAGCTCCTACAATGAGCAGTTCTTC. Full variable domain (remainder filled in from reference TRBV5-1 and TRBJ2-1): KAGVTQTPRYLIKTRGQQVTLSCSPISGHRSVSWYQQTPGQGLQFLFEYFSETQRNKGNFPGRFSGRQFSNSRSEMNVSTLELGDSALYLCASYRGGVSSYNEQFFGPGTRLTVL.

This clonotype was seen ten or more times. This chain joins TRBV9 and TRBJ2-3, with 11 positions matching TRBD2. The CDR3 covers 16 residues. The V and J ends lost 3 bases and 5 bases, in that order; junction bases with no gene match: 8. CDR1 and CDR2 (germline): SGDLS, YYNGEE. For the CDR3, the DNA is TGTGCCAGCAGCGCTTTGCTAGCGGGAGGCGGAGATACGCAGTATTTT. As protein: CASSALLAGGGDTQYF.

This clonotype appeared many times. J is TRBJ1-6 and V is TRBV28; D remains unclear. With 5 bases removed from V and 10 bases from J, the gap between germline ends came to 15 bases. This CDR3 region has 14 residues. Germline CDR1 MDHEN, CDR2 SYDVKM. CDR3 coding DNA: TGTGCCAGCAGTCTCTACCGGGCAGTCTCACCCCTCCACTTT. Its translation: CASSLYRAVSPLHF.

On this clonotype: Mismatch with germline at one junction end may stem from a read error. The chain carries TRBV5-6 and TRBJ2-7; 13 nucleotides match TRBD2. CDR1 is SGHDT, CDR2 YYEEEE, per germline. The CDR3 runs to 18 residues. The CDR3 DNA sequence: TGTGCCAGCAGCCGGACTAGCGGGGGTCTCACAAGCTCCTACGAGCAGGACTTC. It encodes CASSRTSGGLTSSYEQDF. Based on the CDR3 plus reference TRBV5-6 and TRBJ2-7, the full variable domain is DAGVTQSPTHLIKTRGQQVTLRCSPKSGHDTVSWYQQALGQGPQFIFQYYEEEERQRGNFPDRFSGHQFPNYSSELNVNALLLGDSALYLCASSRTSGGLTSSYEQDFGPGTRLTVT.